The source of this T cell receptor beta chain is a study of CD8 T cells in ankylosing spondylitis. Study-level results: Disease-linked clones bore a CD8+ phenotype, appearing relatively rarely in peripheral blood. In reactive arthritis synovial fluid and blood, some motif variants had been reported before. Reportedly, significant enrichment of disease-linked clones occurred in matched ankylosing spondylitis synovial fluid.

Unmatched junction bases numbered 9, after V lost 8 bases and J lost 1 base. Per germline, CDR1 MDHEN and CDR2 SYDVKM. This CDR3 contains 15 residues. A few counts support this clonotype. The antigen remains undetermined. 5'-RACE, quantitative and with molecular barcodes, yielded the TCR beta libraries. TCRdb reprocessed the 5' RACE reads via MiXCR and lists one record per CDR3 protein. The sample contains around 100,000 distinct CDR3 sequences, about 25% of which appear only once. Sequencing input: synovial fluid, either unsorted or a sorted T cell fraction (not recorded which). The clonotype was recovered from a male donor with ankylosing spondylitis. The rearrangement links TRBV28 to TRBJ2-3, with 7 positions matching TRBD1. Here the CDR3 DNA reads TGTGCCAGCCATCGTCCCGGACAGGGCACAGATACGCAGTATTTT. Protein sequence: CASHRPGQGTDTQYF.